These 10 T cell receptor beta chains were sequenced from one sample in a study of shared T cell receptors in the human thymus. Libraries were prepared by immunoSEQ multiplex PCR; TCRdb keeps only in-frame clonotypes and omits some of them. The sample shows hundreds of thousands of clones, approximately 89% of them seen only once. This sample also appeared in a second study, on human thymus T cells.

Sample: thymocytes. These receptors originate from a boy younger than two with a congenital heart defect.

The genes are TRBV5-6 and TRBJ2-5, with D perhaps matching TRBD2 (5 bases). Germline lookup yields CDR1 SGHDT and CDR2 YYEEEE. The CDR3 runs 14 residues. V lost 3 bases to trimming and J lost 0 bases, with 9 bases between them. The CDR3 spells CASSSEGDQETQYF. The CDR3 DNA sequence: TGTGCCAGCAGCTCCGAGGGAGACCAAGAGACCCAGTACTTC.

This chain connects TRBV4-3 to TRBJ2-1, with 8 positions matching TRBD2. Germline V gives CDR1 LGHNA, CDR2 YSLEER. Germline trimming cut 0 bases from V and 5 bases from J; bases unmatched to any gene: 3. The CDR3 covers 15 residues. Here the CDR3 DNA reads TGCGCCAGCAGCCAAGAGATCGGGAGGGACAATGAGCAGTTCTTC. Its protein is CASSQEIGRDNEQFF.

The CDR3 bases are TGTGCCACCTCCCCGTCTACGACCAAAAACATTCAGTACTTC. This codes for CATSPSTTKNIQYF. The chain uses TRBV2 and TRBJ2-4; D not certain. This CDR3 has 14 residues. Per germline, CDR1 SNHLY and CDR2 FYNNEI. The V end was cut by 10 bases, the J end by 2 bases, with 15 bases between. Full variable domain (remainder filled in from reference TRBV2 and TRBJ2-4): EPEVTQTPSHQVTQMGQEVILRCVPISNHLYFYWYRQILGQKVEFLVSFYNNEISEKSEIFDDQFSVERPDGSNFTLKIRSTKLEDSAMYFCATSPSTTKNIQYFGAGTRLSVL.

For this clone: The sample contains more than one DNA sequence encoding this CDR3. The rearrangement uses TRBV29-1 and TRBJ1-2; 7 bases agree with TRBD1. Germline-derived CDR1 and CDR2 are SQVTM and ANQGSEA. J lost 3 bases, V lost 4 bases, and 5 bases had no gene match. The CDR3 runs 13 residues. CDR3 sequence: CSVGVQGYYGYTF. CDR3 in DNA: TGCAGCGTTGGGGTACAGGGGTACTATGGCTACACCTTC.

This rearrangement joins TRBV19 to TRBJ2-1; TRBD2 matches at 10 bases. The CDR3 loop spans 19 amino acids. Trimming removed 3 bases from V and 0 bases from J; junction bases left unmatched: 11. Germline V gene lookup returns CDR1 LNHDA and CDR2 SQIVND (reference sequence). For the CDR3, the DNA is TGTGCCAGTAGTATCGGTAGCGGGGGGCGCCGTAGCTCCTACAATGAGCAGTTCTTC. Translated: CASSIGSGGRRSSYNEQFF.

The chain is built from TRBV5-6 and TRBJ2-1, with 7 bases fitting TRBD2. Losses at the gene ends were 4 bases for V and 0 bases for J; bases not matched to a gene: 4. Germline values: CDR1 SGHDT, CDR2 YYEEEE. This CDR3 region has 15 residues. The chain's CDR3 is CASSPGLVSYNEQFF. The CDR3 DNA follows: TGTGCCAGCAGCCCCGGACTAGTCTCCTACAATGAGCAGTTCTTC. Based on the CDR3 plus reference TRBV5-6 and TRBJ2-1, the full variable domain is DAGVTQSPTHLIKTRGQQVTLRCSPKSGHDTVSWYQQALGQGPQFIFQYYEEEERQRGNFPDRFSGHQFPNYSSELNVNALLLGDSALYLCASSPGLVSYNEQFFGPGTRLTVL.

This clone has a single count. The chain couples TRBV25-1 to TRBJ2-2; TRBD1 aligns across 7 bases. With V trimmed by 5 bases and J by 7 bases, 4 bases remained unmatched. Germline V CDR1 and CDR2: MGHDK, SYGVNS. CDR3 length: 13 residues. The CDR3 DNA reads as TGTGCCAGCAGTTCCCGGACAGGCGGGGAGCTGTTTTTT. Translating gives CASSSRTGGELFF.

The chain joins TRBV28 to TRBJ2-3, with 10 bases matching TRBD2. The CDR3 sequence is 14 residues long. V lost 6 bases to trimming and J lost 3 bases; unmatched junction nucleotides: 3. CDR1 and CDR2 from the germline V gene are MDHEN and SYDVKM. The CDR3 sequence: CASRSGRETDTQYF. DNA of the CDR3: TGTGCCAGCAGGAGCGGGAGGGAAACAGATACGCAGTATTTT.

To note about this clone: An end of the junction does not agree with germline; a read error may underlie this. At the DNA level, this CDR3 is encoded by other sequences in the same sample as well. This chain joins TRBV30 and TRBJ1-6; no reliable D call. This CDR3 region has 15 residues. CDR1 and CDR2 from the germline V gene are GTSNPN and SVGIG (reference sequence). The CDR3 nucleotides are TGTGCCTGGAGTGGAGGGAACAACTATAATTCCCCCCTCCACTTT. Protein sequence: CAWSGGNNYNSPLHF.

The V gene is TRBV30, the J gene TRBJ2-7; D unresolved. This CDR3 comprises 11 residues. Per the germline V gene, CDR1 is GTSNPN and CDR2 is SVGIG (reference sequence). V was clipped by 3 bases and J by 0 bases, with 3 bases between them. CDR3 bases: TGTGCCTGGAGGAGCTCCTACGAGCAGTACTTC. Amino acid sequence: CAWRSSYEQYF. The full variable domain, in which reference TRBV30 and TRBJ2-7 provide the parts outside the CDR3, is SQTIHQWPATLVQPVGSPLSLECTVEGTSNPNLYWYRQAAGRGLQLLFYSVGIGQISSEVPQNLSASRPQDRQFILSSKKLLLSDSGFYLCAWRSSYEQYFGPGTRLTVT.